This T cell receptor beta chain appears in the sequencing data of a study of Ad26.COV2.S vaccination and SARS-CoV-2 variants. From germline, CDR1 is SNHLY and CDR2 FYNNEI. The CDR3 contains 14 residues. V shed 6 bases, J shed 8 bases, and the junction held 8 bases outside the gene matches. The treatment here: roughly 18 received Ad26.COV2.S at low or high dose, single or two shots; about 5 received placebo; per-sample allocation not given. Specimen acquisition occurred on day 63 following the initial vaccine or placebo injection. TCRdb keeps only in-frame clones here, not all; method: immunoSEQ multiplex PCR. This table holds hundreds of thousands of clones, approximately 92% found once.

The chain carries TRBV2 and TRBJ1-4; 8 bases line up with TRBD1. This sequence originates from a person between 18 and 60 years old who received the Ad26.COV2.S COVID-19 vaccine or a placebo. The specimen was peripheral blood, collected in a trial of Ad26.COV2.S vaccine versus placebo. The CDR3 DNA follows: TGTGCCAGCAGCAGACAGGGGTTGGGGGAAAAACTGTTTTTT. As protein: CASSRQGLGEKLFF.